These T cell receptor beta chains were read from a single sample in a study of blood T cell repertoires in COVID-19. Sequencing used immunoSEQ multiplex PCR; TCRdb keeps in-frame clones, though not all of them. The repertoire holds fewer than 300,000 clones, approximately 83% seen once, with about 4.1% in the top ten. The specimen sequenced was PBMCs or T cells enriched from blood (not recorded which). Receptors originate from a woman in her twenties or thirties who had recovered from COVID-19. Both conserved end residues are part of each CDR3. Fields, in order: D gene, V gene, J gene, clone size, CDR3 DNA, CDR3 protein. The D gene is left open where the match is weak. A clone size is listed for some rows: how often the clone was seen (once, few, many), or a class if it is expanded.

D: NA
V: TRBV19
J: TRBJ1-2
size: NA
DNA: TGTGCCAGTAGTATAGGTCCAGTTAACTATGGCTACACCTTC
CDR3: CASSIGPVNYGYTF

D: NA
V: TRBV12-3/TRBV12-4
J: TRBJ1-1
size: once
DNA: TGTGCCAGCAGTCAGACAGGAGTTAGGGAAGCTTTCTTT
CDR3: CASSQTGVREAFF

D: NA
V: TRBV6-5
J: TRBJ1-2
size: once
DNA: TGTGCCAGCAGTCTCGGAGGAAACTATGGCTACACCTTC
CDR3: CASSLGGNYGYTF

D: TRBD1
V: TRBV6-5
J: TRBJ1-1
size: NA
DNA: TGTGCCAGCAGAAACGACAGGGTTTTAACTGAAGCTTTCTTT
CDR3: CASRNDRVLTEAFF

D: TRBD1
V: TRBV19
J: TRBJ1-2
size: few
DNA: TGTGCCAGTACCTTTTCAGCAGGGGGCCGGGAAGGCTATGGCTACACCTTC
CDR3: CASTFSAGGREGYGYTF

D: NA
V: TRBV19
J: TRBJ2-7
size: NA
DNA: TGTGCCAGTAGTCTTGGAGGGCCCTACGAGCAGTACTTC
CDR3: CASSLGGPYEQYF

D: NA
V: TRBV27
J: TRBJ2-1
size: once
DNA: TGTGCCAGCAGTTTATCCCGTGGGGGAGGTGAGCAGTTCTTC
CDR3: CASSLSRGGGEQFF

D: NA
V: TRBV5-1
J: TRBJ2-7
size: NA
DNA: TGCGCCAGCAGCTTGGTGTCAGGGGAACAGCAGTACTTC
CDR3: CASSLVSGEQQYF

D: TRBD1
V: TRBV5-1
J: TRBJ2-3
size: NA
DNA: TGCGCCAGCAGCTTGTTGGGCCCTCAGTCCGGGACAGGGGGGCCCACAGATACGCAGTATTTT
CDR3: CASSLLGPQSGTGGPTDTQYF

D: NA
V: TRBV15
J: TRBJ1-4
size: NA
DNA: TGTGCCACCAGCAGAGTCTGGCGGACTAATGAAAAACTGTTTTTT
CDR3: CATSRVWRTNEKLFF

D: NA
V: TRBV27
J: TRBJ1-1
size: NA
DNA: TGTGCCAGCAAAAGGGAGGGGTACACTGAAGCTTTCTTT
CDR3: CASKREGYTEAFF

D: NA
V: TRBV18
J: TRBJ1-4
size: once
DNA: TGTGCCAGCTCACCAAATACTGTGGTCAGGGCTAATGAAAAACTGTTTTTT
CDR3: CASSPNTVVRANEKLFF

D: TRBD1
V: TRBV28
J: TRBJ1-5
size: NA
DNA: TGTGCCAGCACCCACGACAGGGGGCGATGGGGGGATGGCAATCAGCCCCAGCATTTT
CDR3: CASTHDRGRWGDGNQPQHF

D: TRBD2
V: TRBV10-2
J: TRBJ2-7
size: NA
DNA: TGCGCCAGCAGTGGCGGGGGGGTCGGCTCCTACGAGCAGTACTTC
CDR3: CASSGGGVGSYEQYF

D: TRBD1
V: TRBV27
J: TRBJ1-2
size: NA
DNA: TGTGCCAGCTATCCCTTACAGGGGTATGGCTACACCTTC
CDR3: CASYPLQGYGYTF

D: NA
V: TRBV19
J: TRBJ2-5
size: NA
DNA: TGTGCCAGTAGTCGGACTACGCGGGAGACCCAGTACTTC
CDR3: CASSRTTRETQYF

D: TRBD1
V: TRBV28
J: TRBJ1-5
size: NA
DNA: TGTGCCAGCAGACCAATTTACAGGGGAACAAGCAATCAGCCCCAGCATTTT
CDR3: CASRPIYRGTSNQPQHF

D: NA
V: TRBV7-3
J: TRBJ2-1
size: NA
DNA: TGTGCCAGCAGCTTTGGTCCGGGAAACAATGAGCAGTTCTTC
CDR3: CASSFGPGNNEQFF

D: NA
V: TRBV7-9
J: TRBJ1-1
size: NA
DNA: TGTGCCAGCAGCCCGAGACTTGCTGTGGTTGAAACTGAAGCTTTCTTT
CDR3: CASSPRLAVVETEAFF

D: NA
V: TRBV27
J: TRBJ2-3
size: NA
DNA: TGTGCCAGCAGTTTATACGGCGGCCCCACAGATACGCAGTATTTT
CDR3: CASSLYGGPTDTQYF

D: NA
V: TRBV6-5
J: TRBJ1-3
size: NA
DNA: TGTGCCAGCAGGCTAGGGGTCAGGGTAGACACCATATATTTT
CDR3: CASRLGVRVDTIYF

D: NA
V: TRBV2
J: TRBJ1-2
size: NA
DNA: TGTGCCAGCAGGGCCGACAGTGCTAACTATGGCTACACCTTC
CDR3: CASRADSANYGYTF

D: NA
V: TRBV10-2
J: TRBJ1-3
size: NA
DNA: TGCGCCAGCACCGAGGCGGACACCATATATTTT
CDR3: CASTEADTIYF

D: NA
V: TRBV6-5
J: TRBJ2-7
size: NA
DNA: TGTGCCAGCAGTTACTCAGGGGGAGCCCGGTACGAGCAGTACTTC
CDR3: CASSYSGGARYEQYF

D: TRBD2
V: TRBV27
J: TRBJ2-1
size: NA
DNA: TGTGCCAGCGGGGAGCGGGGGCAGGGCAATGAGCAGTTCTTC
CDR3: CASGERGQGNEQFF

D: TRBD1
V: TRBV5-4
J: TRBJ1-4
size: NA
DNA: TGTGCCAGCAGCCCGCCGGGACAGGGCAATGAAAAACTGTTTTTT
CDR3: CASSPPGQGNEKLFF

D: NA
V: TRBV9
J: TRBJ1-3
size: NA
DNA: TGTGCCAGCAGCGTAGCCCCGACAGGTTCTGGAAACACCATATATTTT
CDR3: CASSVAPTGSGNTIYF

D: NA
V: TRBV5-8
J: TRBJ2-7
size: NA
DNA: TGTGCCAGCAGCCCTCAGGGCCAACCTTCCTACGAGCAGTACTTC
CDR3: CASSPQGQPSYEQYF

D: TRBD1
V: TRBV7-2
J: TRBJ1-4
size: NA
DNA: TGTGCCAGCAGCTCGAGGACAGGGAAGAAAGAAAAACTGTTTTTT
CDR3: CASSSRTGKKEKLFF

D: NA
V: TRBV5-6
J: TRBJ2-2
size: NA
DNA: TGTGCCAGCAGCTTGGGTGCGGCCGGGGAGCTGTTTTTT
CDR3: CASSLGAAGELFF

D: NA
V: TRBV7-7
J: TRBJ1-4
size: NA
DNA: TGTGCCAGCAGCTTAGGTCCTATCGCAACTAATGAAAAACTGTTTTTT
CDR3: CASSLGPIATNEKLFF

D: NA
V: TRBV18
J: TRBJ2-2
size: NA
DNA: TGTGCCAGCTCGCTTGAACTGTTCGGGGAGCTGTTTTTT
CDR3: CASSLELFGELFF

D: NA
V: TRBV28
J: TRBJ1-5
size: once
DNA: TGTGCCAGCAGTTTTGCGGAATGGAATCAGCCCCAGCATTTT
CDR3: CASSFAEWNQPQHF

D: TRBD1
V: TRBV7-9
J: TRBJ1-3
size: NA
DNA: TGTGCCAGCAGCTTAGGAGGGACAGACGGAAACACCATATATTTT
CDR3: CASSLGGTDGNTIYF

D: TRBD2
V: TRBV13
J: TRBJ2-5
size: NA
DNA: TGTGCCAGCAGCGCGACGAGCGGGAGTACTCCAAGAGAGCCCCAGTACTTC
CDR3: CASSATSGSTPREPQYF

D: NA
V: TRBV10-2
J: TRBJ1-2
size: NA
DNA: TGCGCCAGCAGTGAGCCCAGGTTAACAGGACCCGCGGCAAACTATGGCTACACCTTC
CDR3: CASSEPRLTGPAANYGYTF

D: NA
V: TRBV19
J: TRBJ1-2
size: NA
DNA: TGTGCCAGTAAGGTCGCGGGACGGCTTACTGCAAACTATGGCTACACCTTC
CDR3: CASKVAGRLTANYGYTF

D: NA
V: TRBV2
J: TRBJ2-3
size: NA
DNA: TGTGCCAGCAGTGAATGGCGCCAGAGGGGCACAGATACGCAGTATTTT
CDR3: CASSEWRQRGTDTQYF

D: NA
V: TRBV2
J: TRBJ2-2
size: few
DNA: TGTGCCAGCAGTGGGCAGACCGGGGAGCTGTTTTTT
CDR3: CASSGQTGELFF

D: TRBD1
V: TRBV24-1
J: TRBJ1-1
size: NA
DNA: TGTGCCACCAGTGACGCAGGGGGCCAGAACACTGAAGCTTTCTTT
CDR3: CATSDAGGQNTEAFF

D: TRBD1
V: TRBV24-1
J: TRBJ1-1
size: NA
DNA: TGTGCCGCACGACAGGGCTCCGACACTGAAGCTTTCTTT
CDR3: CAARQGSDTEAFF

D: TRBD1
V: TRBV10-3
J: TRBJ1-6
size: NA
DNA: TGTGCCATCAAAGGGACAGGGCACAATTCACCCCTCCACTTT
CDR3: CAIKGTGHNSPLHF

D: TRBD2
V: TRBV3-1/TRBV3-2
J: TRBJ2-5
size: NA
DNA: TGTGCCAGCAGCCAAGATCCGGGTAGCGGGGGGCCAAGTAATTTGGAGACCCAGTACTTC
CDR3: CASSQDPGSGGPSNLETQYF

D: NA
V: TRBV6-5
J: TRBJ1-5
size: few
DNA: TGTGCCAGCAGTAGACAGGCCAATCAGCCCCAGCATTTT
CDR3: CASSRQANQPQHF